Sequencing of this T cell receptor beta chain was carried out in a study of T-cell memory formation after mild COVID-19. Study as a whole: Each donor largely had its own TCR clusters. Study-level points and caveats: Day 37-peaking second-wave clones had unconfirmed SARS-CoV-2 specificity.

A note on this clonotype: What it recognizes is unknown.

TCRdb processed the 5' RACE reads anew with MiXCR; each CDR3 protein has one entry. The table has fewer than 95,000 distinct CDR3 sequences, roughly 16% seen once. This CDR3 region has 14 residues. Trimming shortened V by 8 bases and J by 4 bases, and 16 bases separated the two germline ends. Germline CDR1 SEHNR, CDR2 FQNEAQ (reference sequence). The source material was PBMCs or a T cell subset sorted from them (not recorded which). The chain is built from TRBV7-9 and TRBJ2-3, with D possibly matching TRBD2 (5 bases). This sequence was found in a man in his late teens or twenties who had mild COVID-19 (a few samples of this study predate the infection). Cell type and time point are not known. For the CDR3, the DNA is TGTGCCAGCCGTGGTTGGGCAGCGGCAGATACGCAGTATTTT. As protein: CASRGWAAADTQYF.